The sequence of this T cell receptor beta chain was determined in a study of T cell changes during pregnancy in multiple sclerosis. In its sample, this clone was seen once. TCRdb keeps only in-frame clones here, not all; method: immunoSEQ multiplex PCR. Here the sample spans approximately 60,000 clones, 90% being singletons. The ends were cut back, 4 bases at V and 1 base at J, with 7 bases in the middle. There are 13 residues in the CDR3. CDR1 and CDR2 (germline): MNHEY, SVGAGI. The sequence came from a female donor in good health, enrolled as a control in a pregnancy study. Source: peripheral blood, taken in the third trimester of pregnancy. The chain links TRBV6-5 to TRBJ2-5; possible D gene TRBD1, 6 bases. CDR3 bases: TGTGCCAGCAGTTCGACAGGCCAAGAGACCCAGTACTTC. Protein sequence: CASSSTGQETQYF.